This T cell receptor beta chain was obtained from a study of cytomegalovirus exposure and HLA in healthy donors (dated by TCRdb to about 2017). Regarding the research as a whole: An earlier analysis of some 620 of the donors reported around 280 Gb of sequence data and 117 million unique TCR beta sequences obtained from about 170 million T cells. Roughly 300 gigabases of sequencing data and around 90 million unique TCR sequences made up an early release that covered approximately 650 HLA-typed donors. Among the approximately 400 genotyped donors, 81% belonged to the genetic ancestry cluster associated with self-reported Caucasian donors. The study aimed to test whether signatures of past pathogen exposure could be identified by cataloging public T cell receptors. The study profiled the T cell repertoires of around 700 subjects by immunosequencing and related them to cytomegalovirus serostatus. In addition to the first cohort of hundreds of subjects, a separate validation cohort of approximately 120 different subjects was used. To predict cytomegalovirus infection status, the study brought together high-throughput TCR immunosequencing, statistical association of individual TCRs with disease status, and machine learning. A later analysis re-analyzed previously published TCR beta repertoires from 666 donors and added high-resolution HLA genotyping to study TCR occurrence patterns. Rather than drawing on any new phenotypic data, the later analysis identified candidate immune exposures from TCR beta sequences and the way those sequences occurred across donors. To decide whether each TCR beta V gene segment behaved as functional or pseudogenic, an earlier analysis of 587 of the donors relied on high-throughput TCR beta sequencing. Donor age, sex, ethnicity and CMV serostatus were compiled alongside the repertoire data. A later genetic analysis took genome-wide SNP genotypes for about 55% of the roughly 700 donors and used that subset as a discovery cohort. Every discovery cohort repertoire had been produced on one sequencing platform. Both class I and class II loci were covered by HLA typing, at four-digit resolution. The number of typed donors differed by locus: about 620-630 for A, B, C, DRB1 and DQB1; 500 to 550 for DQA1; 606 for DPA1; and some 470 for DPB1. A handful of DR-DQ haplotypes were handled as single units for association and clustering because linkage in the cohort was strong. Among about 370 genotyped donors of the cohort, an average of roughly 230,000 unique TCR beta nucleotide sequences was sequenced per donor, of which roughly 17% were non-productive. Broader findings and caveats from the paper: The 87-base-pair reads could not distinguish some IMGT-functional V segments, including TRBV6-2 and TRBV6-3, so those segments were excluded. The presence/absence analyses assumed that sequencing depth was roughly uniform across donors, and that assumption may not be true. In this cohort, only TCR beta chains were sequenced, and detectable features were limited by the absence of alpha or paired-chain data. The only immune exposure information available for the cohort was CMV serostatus. A few of the identified cytomegalovirus-associated TCR beta chains were confirmed in vitro to be specific for cytomegalovirus antigens. The study gave a list of some 150 TCR beta chains associated with cytomegalovirus. While some public TCRs were present in many individuals, most TCR sequences turned up only very rarely across donors. A cluster of highly shared sequence variants was judged likely to be a technical artifact of the sequencing pipeline. Because some donors lacked HLA typing at each locus, the association tests relied only on the typed subset. At a false discovery rate of 0.05, a later analysis linked around 17,000 TCR beta sequences to specific HLA alleles. In both the original and validation cohorts, the classifier was reported to diagnose cytomegalovirus status with high specificity and sensitivity. An earlier analysis of approximately 570 of the donors showed that most TCR beta V segments appeared in productive rearrangements either about 87% or about 30% of the time, which broadly matched IMGT annotations. When HLA alleles, especially DR and DQ, strongly co-occurred, attributing TCR associations to individual alleles was difficult. The earlier analysis of 587 of the donors excluded 15 to 20 rarely observed V segments, including chromosome 9 orphons, because counts were too low. In a later analysis, HLA-associated TCR beta chains showed more clonal expansion and lower generation probabilities than non-associated chains that were equally common. In a later analysis, the rate of TCR association differed among HLA loci, with DRB1 alleles having the most associated TCRs and HLA-C alleles having the fewest. A later genetic analysis associated a missense DCLRE1C variant with V-gene and J-gene trimming of TCR beta chains, and an independent cohort replicated the association. Several of the top co-occurrence clusters appeared to be linked to parvovirus B19, influenza, CMV and Epstein-Barr virus, according to a later analysis. A later analysis found that most CMV-associated TCR beta chains appeared HLA-restricted, with HLA associations seemingly driven largely by CMV exposure. According to a later genetic analysis, donors in an Asian-associated ancestry cluster had fewer N-insertions in productive TCRs than the approximately 700-donor mean. A further reported finding was that TCR beta sequences accurately predicted the HLA-A and HLA-B alleles for most subjects in the first cohort. It was suggested by the authors that the approach could potentially be generalized to other disease states and immunological phenotypes. Linkage disequilibrium might explain the correlated functional status among segregating V segments, but an unknown experimental factor could not be ruled out.

The cohort comprised 710 or so healthy bone marrow donors. At the time of sampling, all cohort members were nominally healthy, though unrecorded immune exposures were likely present. The donor was CMV seronegative and belonged to the group of several hundred seronegative cohort members. Every donor gave a peripheral blood sample, and the peripheral blood mononuclear cells from that sample were used for TCR beta sequencing. The Qiagen DNeasy Blood Extraction Kit was used to extract genomic DNA from the blood cell samples. Comments on this clone: It has no known antigen specificity.

The library came from the immunoSEQ multiplex PCR assay. For the multiplex PCR, a mixture combining 60 forward primers for TCR Vbeta segments and 13 reverse primers for TCR Jbeta segments was used. The CDR3 region of rearranged TCR beta genes was amplified from genomic DNA with a multiplex PCR assay. The Illumina HiSeq System was used to sequence the amplified TCR beta libraries as 87-base-pair reads. In the source study's methods: A later analysis counted approximately 74 million unique TCR beta chains across the 690 or so repertoires, and 9 million to 14 million of these chains were shared by at least two donors. A nearest-neighbor algorithm error-corrected the raw reads and collapsed the reads into unique sequences, merging closely related sequences to remove PCR and sequencing errors. Alignment of CDR3 sequences to IMGT reference sequences was used to assign V, D and J gene segments. For a sequence to be retained, a match of at least six nucleotides to both a V gene segment and a J gene segment was required. A rearrangement was called productive if the CDR3 had no stop codons and remained in frame with V and J, and every other rearrangement was called non-productive. Following IMGT convention, CDR3 was defined as the stretch from the second conserved V-encoded cysteine to the conserved J-encoded phenylalanine. The earlier analysis of about 500 of the donors excluded sequences that lacked an unambiguous match to a single V gene segment. An earlier analysis of about 600 of the donors called V segments functional above 56.7% productive rearrangements and segregating when the between-donor standard deviation exceeded 5%. A statistical classification framework was developed to diagnose cytomegalovirus status using the catalog of TCR beta chain sequences. In a later analysis, V and J genes were assigned by comparing TCR nucleotide sequences against IMGT/GENE-DB human TR gene sequences. In a later analysis, CDR3 sequences and most-parsimonious VDJ recombination scenarios were assigned using the TCRdist pipeline. In a later analysis, each TCR beta chain was defined by its CDR3 amino acid sequence together with its V-gene family, and reads without a unique V-gene family were excluded. A later analysis removed roughly 590 highly shared, low-generation-probability nucleotide sequences to deal with suspected cross-contamination and a sequencing artifact. For each public chain, a later analysis derived a clonal expansion index from normalized ranks of inferred template counts within each repertoire. A later analysis computed generation probabilities with a VDJ recombination model fitted to out-of-frame rearrangements, and checked the results against IGoR. A later analysis scored TCR-TCR, TCR-HLA and TCR-CMV co-occurrence with hypergeometric tests, applying a repertoire-size bias correction to TCR pairs. In a later analysis, false discovery rates were estimated by permuting HLA or CMV assignments 20 times. A later analysis grouped co-occurring TCRs with DBSCAN, adding TCRdist sequence similarity when clustering within HLA-allele-positive subsets. Co-occurrence clustering excluded repertoires with fewer than 30,000 or more than 120,000 public chains, plus five with anomalous nucleotide sharing. The clones in this table, taken by TCRdb from immuneACCESS, are in-frame only. Not every clone is retained; where verified, under half of the shortfall comes from an unresolved V gene, and the cause of the rest is unknown. The V and J calls and clone size come from that table; D and trimming were worked out from the DNA. The table for this sample shows some 120,000 clones. The ten biggest clones cover under 2.5% of the sample.

The CDR3 sequence holds 16 residues, the cysteine and phenylalanine included. The DNA shown is the 48-base CDR3, in frame from base 1. Trimming takes 8 bases off V and 1 base off J; junction bases not matched to a gene: 10. The germline V gene (reference sequence) specifies SEHNR as CDR1 and FQNEAQ as CDR2. Recombination linked TRBV7-9 to TRBJ1-5, with 8 bases matching TRBD1. Sequencing was carried out using PBMCs. This receptor was taken from a man in his forties in good health and CMV-seronegative. Here the CDR3 is given as CASGRGDRTSNQPQHF. Here is the DNA: TGTGCCAGCGGACGCGGGGACAGGACGAGCAATCAGCCCCAGCATTTT. With the rest looked up from the reference TRBV7-9 and TRBJ1-5 genes rather than sequenced, the full variable domain is DTGVSQNPRHKITKRGQNVTFRCDPISEHNRLYWYRQTLGQGPEFLTYFQNEAQLEKSRLLSDRFSAERPKGSFSTLEIQRTEQGDSAMYLCASGRGDRTSNQPQHFGDGTRLSIL.